One sample yielded the 4 T cell receptor beta chains listed below, sequenced in a study of T cell clonality in common variable immunodeficiency. These receptors' targets are unknown. Generated by immunoSEQ multiplex PCR, the TCRdb table keeps only in-frame clones and is missing some. The sample contains over 25,000 clones, none of them singletons. Study results and caveats: Common variable immunodeficiency TCR beta sequences reportedly had fewer deletions and N-nucleotide insertions.

Input material: peripheral blood mononuclear cells. These receptors all stem from a human donor with common variable immunodeficiency.

CDR3 protein: CASSFSGGDSYNEQFF. The DNA read from the CDR3 is TGTGCCAGCAGCTTCAGCGGGGGGGACTCCTACAATGAG. V is TRBV6-2 or TRBV6-3 and J is TRBJ2-1; the match to TRBD2 covers 10 bases. The read gets to within 3 residues of the CDR3 end, and the germline J gene fills in the rest. Trimming took 6 bases from V and 0 from J; bases not matched to a gene: 5. The CDR3 consists of 16 residues. Looked up from germline, CDR1 is MNHEY and CDR2 is SVGEGT.

With regard to this clone: The read finishes 3 residues shy of the CDR3 end, and the germline J gene is used to complete it. The V call is TRBV30, the J call TRBJ2-5, with a weak D call TRBD2 (5 bases). This CDR3 is built from 15 residues. Trimming removed 0 bases at V and 1 base at J, with 12 bases between. In germline, CDR1 is GTSNPN, CDR2 SVGIG (reference sequence). This chain's CDR3 is CAWSVLEGPQETQYF. The CDR3 bases that were read are TGTGCCTGGAGTGTACTCGAGGGCCCCCAAGAGACC.

In regard to this clone: The read halts 3 residues ahead of the CDR3 end, with the missing end drawn from the germline J gene. The rearrangement links TRBV20-1 to TRBJ2-1; TRBD1 matches at 9 bases. The trim removed 4 bases at V and 4 bases at J, leaving 5 bases unmatched. CDR1 DFQATT and CDR2 SNEGSKA come from the germline V gene (reference sequence). The CDR3 runs to 14 residues. This CDR3 reads CSAKPGQGYNEQFF. CDR3 DNA, as far as it was read: TGCAGTGCTAAGCCGGGACAGGGATACAATGAG.

This clone showed up many times. The read falls 3 residues short of the CDR3 end, and the missing part is taken from the germline J gene. The J gene is TRBJ1-6, the V gene TRBV4-2; TRBD1 is a possible D gene (6 bases). Germline CDR1 and CDR2: LGHNA and YNFKEQ. The CDR3 totals 20 residues. Trimming pared 4 bases from V and 0 bases from J, leaving 22 bases between. The CDR3 sequence is CASSPDRGRGISSYNSPLHF. CDR3 DNA (partial): TGTGCCAGCAGCCCCGACCGTGGCAGGGGAATTAGCTCCTATAATTCACCC.